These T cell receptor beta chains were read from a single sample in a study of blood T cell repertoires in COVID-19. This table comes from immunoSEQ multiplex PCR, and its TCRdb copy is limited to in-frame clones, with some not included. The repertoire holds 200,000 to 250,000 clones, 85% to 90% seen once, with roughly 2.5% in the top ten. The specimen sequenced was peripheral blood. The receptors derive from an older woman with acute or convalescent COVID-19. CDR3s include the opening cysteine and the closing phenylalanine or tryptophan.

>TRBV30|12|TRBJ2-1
CAWSRSSLPQFF
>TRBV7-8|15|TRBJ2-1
CASSSSGRAHNEQFF
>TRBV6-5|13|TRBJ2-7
CASWDSLTYEQYF
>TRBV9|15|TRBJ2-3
CASSVVGLAVDTQYF
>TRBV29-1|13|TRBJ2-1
CSVGLGSYNEQFF
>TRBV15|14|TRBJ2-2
CATLRQPNTGELFF
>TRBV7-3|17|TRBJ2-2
CASSLSRQGVGTGELFF
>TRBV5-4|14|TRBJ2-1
CASSSGLAGNEQFF
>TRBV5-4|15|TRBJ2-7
CASSFTSGESYEQYF
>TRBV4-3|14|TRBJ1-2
CASSQDRVNYGYTF
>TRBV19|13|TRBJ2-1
CASQYRGQTEQFF
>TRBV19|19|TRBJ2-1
CASSMSSGSSQSSYNEQFF
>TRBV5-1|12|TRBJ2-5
CASSYSERGQYF
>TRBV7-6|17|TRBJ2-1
CASSLRPAGKGYNEQFF
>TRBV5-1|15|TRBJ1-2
CASSLAGQGWAGYTF
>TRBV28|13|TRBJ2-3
CAIRGRALDTQYF
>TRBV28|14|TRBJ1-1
CASRPTGRNTEAFF
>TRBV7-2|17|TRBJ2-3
CASSLGLAGGPGDTQYF
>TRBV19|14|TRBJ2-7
CASSAGTSGYEQYF
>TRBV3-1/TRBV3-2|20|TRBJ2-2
CASSPSVAGGLSSVAGELFF
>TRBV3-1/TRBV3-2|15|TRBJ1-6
CASSSRTGANSPLHF
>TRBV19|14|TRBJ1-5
CASSVGQPNQPQHF
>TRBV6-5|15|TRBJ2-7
CASSLGVISSYEQYF
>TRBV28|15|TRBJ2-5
CASSLRAGYQETQYF
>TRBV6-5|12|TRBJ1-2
CASSNDRRGYTF
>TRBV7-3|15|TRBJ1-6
CASSLNGQGRSPLHF
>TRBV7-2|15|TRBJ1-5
CASRSTGGWNQPQHF
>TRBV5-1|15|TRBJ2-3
CASRVQRGAGDTQYF
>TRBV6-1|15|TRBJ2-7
CASSDGLAGANEQYF
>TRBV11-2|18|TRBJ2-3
CASSLFARQDRIGDTQYF
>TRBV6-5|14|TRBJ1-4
CATQTYATNEKLFF
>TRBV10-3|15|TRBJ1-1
CAISEPGQSNTEAFF
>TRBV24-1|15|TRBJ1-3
CATSDNRGTGNTIYF
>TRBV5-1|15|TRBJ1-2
CASSPGPGTVYGYTF
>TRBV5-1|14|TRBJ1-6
CASSLEGGWSPLHF
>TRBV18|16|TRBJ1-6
CASSPNFRDYNSPLHF
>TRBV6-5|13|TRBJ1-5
CASRLTGNQPQHF
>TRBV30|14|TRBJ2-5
CASRTSGRDETQYF
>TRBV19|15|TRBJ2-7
CASSFTRDSSYEQYF
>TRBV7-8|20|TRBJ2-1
CASSLAPSGSRLGVDNEQFF
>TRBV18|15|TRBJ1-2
CASSPPGRTNYGYTF
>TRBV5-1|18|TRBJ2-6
CASSLSPGAGTGANVLTF
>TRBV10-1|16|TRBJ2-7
CASSPKTDFNSYEQYF
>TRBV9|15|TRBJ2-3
CASSVSGQSTDTQYF
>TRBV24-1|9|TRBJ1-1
CAHNTEAFF
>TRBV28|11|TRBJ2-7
CATQGAIEQYF
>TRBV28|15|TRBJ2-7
CASSPSGGSSYEQYF
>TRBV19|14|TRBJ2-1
CASTTSGRYNEQFF
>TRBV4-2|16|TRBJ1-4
CASSPTGGATNEKLFF
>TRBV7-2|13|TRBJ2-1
CASSPRGEAEQFF
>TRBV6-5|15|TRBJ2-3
CASTPTGYSTDTQYF
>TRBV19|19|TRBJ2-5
CASSILSGTSGGNQETQYF
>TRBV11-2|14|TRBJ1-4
CASSLRQGGEKLFF
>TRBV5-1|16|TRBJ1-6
CASSLFLGGSNSPLHF